The rows below give T cell receptor beta chains drawn from one sample of a study of blood T cell repertoires in COVID-19. Assay used: immunoSEQ multiplex PCR; TCRdb lists only in-frame clones, some missing. The profile shows some 150,000 clones, about 85% of them singletons. The sequencing input was peripheral blood. All receptors come from a woman in her seventies with COVID-19, enrolled during active disease. Each CDR3 is given with its conserved first and last residue. Fields, in order: CDR3 length, clone size, D gene, J gene, V gene, CDR3 protein, CDR3 DNA. D genes are given only for firm matches. Only some rows state a clone size, as once, few, many or a class for expanded clones.

16 | - | - | TRBJ2-5 | TRBV4-2 | CASSQGRAGGKETQYF | TGTGCCAGCAGCCAAGGAAGGGCAGGGGGGAAAGAGACCCAGTACTTC
13 | few | - | TRBJ1-2 | TRBV19 | CASSTQGPYGYTF | TGTGCCAGTAGTACACAGGGTCCCTATGGCTACACCTTC
17 | - | TRBD1 | TRBJ2-7 | TRBV4-1 | CASSQDEGTGQAYEQYF | TGCGCCAGCAGCCAAGATGAGGGGACAGGGCAGGCCTACGAGCAGTACTTC
14 | - | TRBD1 | TRBJ2-5 | TRBV28 | CASRPTGGLETQYF | TGTGCCAGCAGACCCACAGGGGGCCTAGAGACCCAGTACTTC
17 | - | TRBD2 | TRBJ2-3 | TRBV7-9 | CASSLRGSGGAPDTQYF | TGTGCCAGCAGCTTAAGAGGGAGCGGGGGGGCCCCAGATACGCAGTATTTT
14 | - | - | TRBJ2-7 | TRBV2 | CASSSSRSGHEQYF | TGTGCCAGCAGTTCCTCCCGAAGCGGCCACGAGCAGTACTTC
14 | - | TRBD1 | TRBJ1-2 | TRBV7-8 | CASRTGTPSGGYTF | TGTGCCAGCAGGACAGGGACTCCCTCTGGGGGCTACACCTTC
16 | - | TRBD1 | TRBJ1-1 | TRBV7-2 | CASSLGGDRVGTEAFF | TGTGCCAGCAGCTTAGGCGGCGACAGGGTAGGCACTGAAGCTTTCTTT
15 | - | TRBD1 | TRBJ2-7 | TRBV2 | CASSSPGQGPEEQYF | TGTGCCAGCAGCTCTCCGGGACAGGGGCCGGAGGAGCAGTACTTC
14 | - | - | TRBJ2-7 | TRBV7-8 | CASSSWGSPYEQYF | TGTGCCAGCAGCTCATGGGGCTCTCCCTACGAGCAGTACTTC
15 | - | TRBD1 | TRBJ2-3 | TRBV24-1 | CATSDTGVSTDTQYF | TGTGCCACCAGTGATACAGGGGTAAGCACAGATACGCAGTATTTT
16 | - | TRBD1 | TRBJ2-2 | TRBV11-1 | CASSRNRGRNTGELFF | TGTGCCAGCAGCCGGAACAGGGGGCGGAACACCGGGGAGCTGTTTTTT
14 | - | TRBD2 | TRBJ2-3 | TRBV11-3 | CASSSGGGTDTQYF | TGTGCCAGCAGCTCGGGGGGAGGCACAGATACGCAGTATTTT
15 | - | - | TRBJ2-5 | TRBV4-1 | CASSQDRGGLETQYF | TGCGCCAGCAGCCAAGATAGGGGGGGACTGGAGACCCAGTACTTC
14 | once | TRBD2 | TRBJ2-3 | TRBV6-5 | CASTPAGGTDTQYF | TGTGCCAGCACCCCCGCGGGGGGCACAGATACGCAGTATTTT
13 | - | - | TRBJ1-1 | TRBV6-5 | CASSPQLNTEAFF | TGTGCCAGCAGCCCCCAATTGAACACTGAAGCTTTCTTT
14 | - | - | TRBJ2-7 | TRBV5-1 | CASSLVSITYEQYF | TGCGCCAGCAGCTTGGTAAGCATTACCTACGAGCAGTACTTC
14 | - | - | TRBJ2-4 | TRBV28 | CASSSGQSKNIQYF | TGTGCCAGCAGTTCGGGACAAAGCAAAAACATTCAGTACTTC
16 | - | TRBD1 | TRBJ2-5 | TRBV4-3 | CASSQDTGGRGETQYF | TGCGCCAGCAGCCAAGATACAGGGGGCAGGGGAGAGACCCAGTACTTC
12 | - | - | TRBJ1-1 | TRBV10-3 | CAIAERGTEAFF | TGTGCCATCGCCGAAAGGGGAACTGAAGCTTTCTTT
12 | - | - | TRBJ1-1 | TRBV11-3 | CASSLGETEAFF | TGTGCCAGCAGCTTAGGGGAGACTGAAGCTTTCTTT
16 | - | TRBD2 | TRBJ2-3 | TRBV11-1 | CASSPGTSGYTDTQYF | TGTGCCAGCAGCCCAGGGACTAGCGGTTACACAGATACGCAGTATTTT
15 | - | TRBD1 | TRBJ2-5 | TRBV5-1 | CASSLGGTGQETQYF | TGCGCCAGCAGCTTGGGGGGGACAGGCCAAGAGACCCAGTACTTC
13 | - | TRBD1 | TRBJ2-7 | TRBV2 | CASNFQGAQEQYF | TGTGCCAGCAACTTTCAGGGGGCGCAAGAGCAGTACTTC
12 | - | - | TRBJ2-7 | TRBV3-1/TRBV3-2 | CASSQAFYEQYF | TGTGCCAGCAGCCAAGCCTTTTACGAGCAGTACTTC
13 | - | TRBD1 | TRBJ1-6 | TRBV19 | CASRTGTVSPLHF | TGTGCCAGTAGAACCGGGACAGTGTCACCCCTCCACTTT
13 | - | - | TRBJ2-7 | TRBV6-5 | CASSMQGSSEQYF | TGTGCCAGCAGTATGCAGGGATCGTCCGAGCAGTACTTC
11 | - | - | TRBJ1-1 | TRBV28 | CASSWAFEAFF | TGTGCCAGCAGTTGGGCCTTTGAAGCTTTCTTT
13 | - | - | TRBJ2-2 | TRBV6-5 | CASRRDATGELFF | TGTGCCAGCAGGCGGGACGCCACCGGGGAGCTGTTTTTT